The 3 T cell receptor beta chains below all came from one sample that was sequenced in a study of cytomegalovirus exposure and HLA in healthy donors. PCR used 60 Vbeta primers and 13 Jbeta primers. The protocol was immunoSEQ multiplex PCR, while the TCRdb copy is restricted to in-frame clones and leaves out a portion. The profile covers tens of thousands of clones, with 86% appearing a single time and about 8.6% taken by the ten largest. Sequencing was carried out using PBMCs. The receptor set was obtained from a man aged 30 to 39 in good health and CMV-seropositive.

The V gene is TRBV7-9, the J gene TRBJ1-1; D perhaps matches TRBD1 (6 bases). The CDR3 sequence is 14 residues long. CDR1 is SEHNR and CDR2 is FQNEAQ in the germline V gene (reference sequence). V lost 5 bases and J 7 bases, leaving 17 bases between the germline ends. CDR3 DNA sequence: TGTGCCAGCAGCCCCACGAGACAGGACATTGAAGCTTTCTTT. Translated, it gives CASSPTRQDIEAFF.

The CDR3 protein is CAVPGQKYNEQFF. The DNA of the CDR3 is TGTGCCGTACCGGGACAGAAGTACAATGAGCAGTTCTTC. This chain connects TRBV2 to TRBJ2-1; 7 bases line up with TRBD1. V lost 11 bases to trimming and J lost 4 bases; unmatched junction nucleotides: 8. CDR1 SNHLY and CDR2 FYNNEI come from the germline V gene. This CDR3 comprises 13 residues.

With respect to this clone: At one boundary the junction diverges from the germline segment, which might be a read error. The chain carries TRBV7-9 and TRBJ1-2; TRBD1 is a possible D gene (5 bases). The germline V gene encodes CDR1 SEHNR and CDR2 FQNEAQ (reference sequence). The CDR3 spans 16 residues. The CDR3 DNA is TGTGCCAGCAGCTCAGGAGCAGGGCTAAGGAACTATGGCCACACCTTC. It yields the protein CASSSGAGLRNYGHTF.